This T cell receptor (beta chain) was obtained from a study of T cells in Graves' hyperthyroidism and ophthalmopathy. Study as a whole: At initial diagnosis, before any treatment had begun, peripheral blood was obtained.

Study results and caveats: In simple terms, a model built on 13 V-J features told ophthalmopathy apart from stable hyperthyroidism. The model's output predicted ophthalmopathy at a median of roughly 6.9 months prior to onset.

Diagnoses were established using clinical symptoms, serum thyroxine and TRAb, thyroid ultrasound and orbital computed tomography. Concerning this clonotype itself: Its antigen is unknown.

Regions amplified from RNA transcripts were the TCR beta CDR3 regions. The HTBI set primed first-round TCR CDR3 RT-PCR. TCRdb analysed the multiplex PCR reads with MiXCR anew, one entry per CDR3 protein. Of a few hundred thousand distinct CDR3 sequences in the sample, about 16% were seen once. This CDR3 has 16 residues. Trimming pared 3 bases from V and 1 base from J, leaving 15 bases between. Germline lookup yields CDR1 SGHTA and CDR2 FQGNSA. Sequencing was performed on blood. The rearrangement uses TRBV7-2 and TRBJ1-1, with a weak D call TRBD1 (5 bases). The sequence was obtained from a woman aged 25 to 39 with Graves' ophthalmopathy. The CDR3 coding sequence is TGTGCCAGCAGCTTCAGGGCTGCGGGGGGGAACACTGAAGCTTTCTTT. This sequence encodes CASSFRAAGGNTEAFF.